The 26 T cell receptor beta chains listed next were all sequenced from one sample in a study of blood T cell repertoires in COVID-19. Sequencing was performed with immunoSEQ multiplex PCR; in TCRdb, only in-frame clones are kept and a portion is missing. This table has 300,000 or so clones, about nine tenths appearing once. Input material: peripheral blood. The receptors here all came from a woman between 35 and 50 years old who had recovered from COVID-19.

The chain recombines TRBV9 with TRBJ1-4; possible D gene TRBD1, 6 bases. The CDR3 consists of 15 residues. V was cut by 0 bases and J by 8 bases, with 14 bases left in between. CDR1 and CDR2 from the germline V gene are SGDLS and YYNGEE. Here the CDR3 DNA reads TGTGCCAGCAGCGTAGCTGGCAGGGGTGGCGAAAAACTGTTTTTT. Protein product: CASSVAGRGGEKLFF.

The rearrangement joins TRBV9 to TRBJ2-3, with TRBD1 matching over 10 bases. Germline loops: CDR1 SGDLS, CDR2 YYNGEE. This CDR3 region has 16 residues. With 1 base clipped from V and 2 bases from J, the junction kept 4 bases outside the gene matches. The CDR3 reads CASSVLGQGITDTQYF. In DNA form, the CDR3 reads TGTGCCAGCAGCGTATTGGGACAGGGGATCACAGATACGCAGTATTTT.

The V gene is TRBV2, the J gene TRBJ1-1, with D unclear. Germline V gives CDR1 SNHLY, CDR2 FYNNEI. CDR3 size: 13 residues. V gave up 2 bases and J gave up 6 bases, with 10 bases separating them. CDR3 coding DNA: TGTGCCAGCAGTGAACAGGACTTCCCTGAAGCTTTCTTT. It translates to CASSEQDFPEAFF.

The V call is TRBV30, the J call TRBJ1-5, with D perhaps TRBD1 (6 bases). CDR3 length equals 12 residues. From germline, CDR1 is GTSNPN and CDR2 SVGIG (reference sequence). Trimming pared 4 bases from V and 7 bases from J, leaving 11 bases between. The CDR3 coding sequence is TGTGCCTGGAAAACAAGGGGGCAGCCCCAGCATTTT. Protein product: CAWKTRGQPQHF.

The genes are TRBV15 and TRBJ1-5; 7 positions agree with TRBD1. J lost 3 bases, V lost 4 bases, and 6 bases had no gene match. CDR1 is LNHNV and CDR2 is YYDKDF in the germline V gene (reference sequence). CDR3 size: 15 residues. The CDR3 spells CATSTGGQFNQPQHF. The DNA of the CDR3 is TGTGCCACCAGCACCGGGGGACAGTTCAATCAGCCCCAGCATTTT.

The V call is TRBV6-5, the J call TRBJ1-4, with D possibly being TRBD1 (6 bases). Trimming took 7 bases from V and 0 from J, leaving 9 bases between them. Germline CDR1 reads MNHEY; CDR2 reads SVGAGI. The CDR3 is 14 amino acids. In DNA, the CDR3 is TGTGCCAGCAACAGGGCGGCAACTAATGAAAAACTGTTTTTT. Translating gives CASNRAATNEKLFF.

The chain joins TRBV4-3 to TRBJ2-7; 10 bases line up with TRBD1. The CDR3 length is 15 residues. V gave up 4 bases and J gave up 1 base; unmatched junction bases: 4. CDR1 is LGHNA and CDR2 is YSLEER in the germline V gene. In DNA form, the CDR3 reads TGCGCCAGCAGCCGGGGACAGGGGCCTTCCTACGAGCAGTACTTC. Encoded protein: CASSRGQGPSYEQYF.

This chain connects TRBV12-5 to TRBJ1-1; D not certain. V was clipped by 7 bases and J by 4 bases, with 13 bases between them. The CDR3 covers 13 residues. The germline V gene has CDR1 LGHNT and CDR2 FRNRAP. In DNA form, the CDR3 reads TGTGCTAGTGCCCGATCCAGTCCCACTGAAGCTTTCTTT. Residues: CASARSSPTEAFF.

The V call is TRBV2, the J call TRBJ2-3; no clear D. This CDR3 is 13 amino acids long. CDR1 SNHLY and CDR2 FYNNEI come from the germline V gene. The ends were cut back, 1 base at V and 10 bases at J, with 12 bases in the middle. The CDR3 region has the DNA TGTGCCAGCAGTGAAGAACGAGAGGCTTCGCAGTATTTT. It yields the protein CASSEEREASQYF.

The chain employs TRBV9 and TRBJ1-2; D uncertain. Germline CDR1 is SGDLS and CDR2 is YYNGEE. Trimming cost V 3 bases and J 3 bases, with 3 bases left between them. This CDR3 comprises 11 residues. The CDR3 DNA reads TGTGCCAGCAGCGCCTACTATGGCTACACCTTC. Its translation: CASSAYYGYTF.

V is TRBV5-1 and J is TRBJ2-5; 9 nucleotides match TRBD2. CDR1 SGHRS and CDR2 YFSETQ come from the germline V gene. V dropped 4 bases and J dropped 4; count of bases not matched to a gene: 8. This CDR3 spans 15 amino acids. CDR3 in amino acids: CASSILAGRAETQYF. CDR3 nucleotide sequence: TGCGCCAGCAGCATCCTAGCGGGGCGGGCAGAGACCCAGTACTTC.

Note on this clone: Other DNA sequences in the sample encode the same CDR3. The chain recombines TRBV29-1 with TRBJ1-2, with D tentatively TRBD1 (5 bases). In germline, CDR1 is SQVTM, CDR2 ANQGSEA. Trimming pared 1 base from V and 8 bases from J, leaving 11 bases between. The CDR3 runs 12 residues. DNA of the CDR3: TGCAGCGTTGAAGGCCAGGGAAGCGGCTACACCTTC. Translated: CSVEGQGSGYTF.

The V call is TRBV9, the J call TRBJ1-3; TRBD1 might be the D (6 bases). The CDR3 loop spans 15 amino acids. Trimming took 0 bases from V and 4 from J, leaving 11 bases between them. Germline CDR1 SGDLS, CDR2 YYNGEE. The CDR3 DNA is TGTGCCAGCAGCGTAGCGGGGGGCACGGGAAACACCATATATTTT. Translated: CASSVAGGTGNTIYF.

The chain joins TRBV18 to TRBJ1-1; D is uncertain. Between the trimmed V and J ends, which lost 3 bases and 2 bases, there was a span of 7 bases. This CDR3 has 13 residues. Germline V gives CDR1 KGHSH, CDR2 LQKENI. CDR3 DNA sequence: TGTGCCAGCTCACCTGGGCCTAACACTGAAGCTTTCTTT. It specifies CASSPGPNTEAFF.

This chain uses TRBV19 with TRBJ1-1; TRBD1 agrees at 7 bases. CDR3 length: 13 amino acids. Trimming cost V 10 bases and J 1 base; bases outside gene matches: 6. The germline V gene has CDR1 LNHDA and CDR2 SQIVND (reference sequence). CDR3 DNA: TGTGCCATGATGGACAGGAAGAACACTGAAGCTTTCTTT. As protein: CAMMDRKNTEAFF.

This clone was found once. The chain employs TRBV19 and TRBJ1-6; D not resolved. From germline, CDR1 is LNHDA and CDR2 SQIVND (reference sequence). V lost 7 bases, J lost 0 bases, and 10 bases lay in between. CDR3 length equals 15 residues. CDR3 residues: CASTRGRSYNSPLHF. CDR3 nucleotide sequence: TGTGCCAGTACCCGCGGGCGCTCCTATAATTCACCCCTCCACTTT.

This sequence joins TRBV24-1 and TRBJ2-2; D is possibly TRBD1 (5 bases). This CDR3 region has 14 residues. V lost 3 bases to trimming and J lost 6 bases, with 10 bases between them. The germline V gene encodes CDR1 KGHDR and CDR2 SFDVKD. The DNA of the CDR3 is TGTGCCACCAGTGATCCAGGGTTTCCCGGGGAGCTGTTTTTT. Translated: CATSDPGFPGELFF.

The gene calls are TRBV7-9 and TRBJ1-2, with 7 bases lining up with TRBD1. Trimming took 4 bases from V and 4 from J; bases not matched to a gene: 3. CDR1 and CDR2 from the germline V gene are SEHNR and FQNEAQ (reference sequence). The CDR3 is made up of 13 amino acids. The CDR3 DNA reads TGTGCCAGCAGCTCACAGGGGTTCTATGGCTACACCTTC. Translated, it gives CASSSQGFYGYTF.

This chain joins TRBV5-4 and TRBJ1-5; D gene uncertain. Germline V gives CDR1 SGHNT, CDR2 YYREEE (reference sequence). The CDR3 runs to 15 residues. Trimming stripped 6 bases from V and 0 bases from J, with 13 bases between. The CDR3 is CASKRLGHSNQPQHF. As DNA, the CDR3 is TGTGCCAGCAAACGTCTTGGGCATAGCAATCAGCCCCAGCATTTT.

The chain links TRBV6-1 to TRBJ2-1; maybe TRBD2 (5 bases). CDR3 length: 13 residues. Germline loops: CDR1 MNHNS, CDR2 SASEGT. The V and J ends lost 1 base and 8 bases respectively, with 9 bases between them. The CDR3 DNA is TGTGCCAGCAGTGAAGGGGGAGTCTATGAGCAGTTCTTC. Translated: CASSEGGVYEQFF.

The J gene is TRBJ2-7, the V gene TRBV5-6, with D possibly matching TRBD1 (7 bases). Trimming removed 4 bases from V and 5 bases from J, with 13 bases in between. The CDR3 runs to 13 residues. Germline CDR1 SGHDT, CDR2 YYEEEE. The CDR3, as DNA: TGTGCCAGCAGCCCGCGGAGGGGGCACGAGCAGTACTTC. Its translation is CASSPRRGHEQYF.

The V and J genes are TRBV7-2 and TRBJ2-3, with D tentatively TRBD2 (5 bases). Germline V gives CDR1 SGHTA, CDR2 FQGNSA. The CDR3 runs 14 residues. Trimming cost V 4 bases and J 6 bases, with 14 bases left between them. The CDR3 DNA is TGTGCCAGCAGCTCTGAACAGAGGGTTGATACGCAGTATTTT. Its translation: CASSSEQRVDTQYF.

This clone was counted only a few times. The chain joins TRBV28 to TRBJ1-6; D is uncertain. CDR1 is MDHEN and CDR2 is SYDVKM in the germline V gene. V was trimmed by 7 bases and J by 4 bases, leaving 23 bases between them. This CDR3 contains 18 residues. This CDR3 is CASTNGQSLGSYNSPLHF. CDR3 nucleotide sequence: TGTGCCAGCACCAATGGGCAGAGCCTTGGCAGTTATAATTCACCCCTCCACTTT.

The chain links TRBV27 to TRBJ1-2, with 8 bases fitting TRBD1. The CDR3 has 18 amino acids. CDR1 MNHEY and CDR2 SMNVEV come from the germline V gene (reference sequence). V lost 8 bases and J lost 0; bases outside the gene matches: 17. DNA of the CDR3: TGTGCCAGCGCAACATCACACAGGGGGAAGGGGGCTAACTATGGCTACACCTTC. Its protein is CASATSHRGKGANYGYTF.

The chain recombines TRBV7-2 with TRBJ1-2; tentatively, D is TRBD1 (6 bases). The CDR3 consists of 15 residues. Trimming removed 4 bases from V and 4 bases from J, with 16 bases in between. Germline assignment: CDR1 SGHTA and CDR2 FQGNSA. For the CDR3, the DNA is TGTGCCAGCAGCTCAAATAGGGGGGGGCTCTATGGCTACACCTTC. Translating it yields CASSSNRGGLYGYTF.

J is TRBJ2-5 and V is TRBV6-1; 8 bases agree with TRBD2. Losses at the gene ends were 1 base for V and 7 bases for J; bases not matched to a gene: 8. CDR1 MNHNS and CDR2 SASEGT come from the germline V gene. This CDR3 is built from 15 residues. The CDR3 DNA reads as TGTGCCAGCAGTGAAGTGGCCGGGGGGGCCGCGACCCAGTACTTC. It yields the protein CASSEVAGGAATQYF.